These 24 T cell receptor beta chains were all obtained from the same sample, sequenced in a study of cytomegalovirus exposure and HLA in healthy donors. Sequencing was performed with immunoSEQ multiplex PCR; in TCRdb, only in-frame clones are kept and a portion is missing. The sample holds 200,000 or so clones; roughly 84% are singletons and the top ten take over 10%. Input material: PBMCs. The source of these receptors is a woman aged 30 to 39 in good health and CMV-seropositive.

CDR3 in amino acids: CASSLPGRGYGYTF. CDR3 coding DNA: TGTGCCAGCAGCTTGCCCGGACGGGGCTATGGCTACACCTTC. V and J are TRBV5-6 and TRBJ1-2; D is unresolved. V dropped 1 base and J dropped 4 bases, with 11 bases sitting between them. The CDR3 contains 14 residues. CDR1 and CDR2 from the germline V gene are SGHDT and YYEEEE.

In its sample, this clone was seen a few times. The chain couples TRBV10-3 to TRBJ2-3; 8 bases are shared with TRBD2. CDR1 is ENHRY and CDR2 is SYGVKD in the germline V gene. J gave up 1 base and V 4 bases, and 7 bases lay outside the gene matches. This CDR3 contains 16 residues. CDR3 in amino acids: CAISVATSAGTDTQYF. The CDR3 DNA reads as TGTGCCATCAGTGTTGCGACTAGCGCAGGCACAGATACGCAGTATTTT.

The chain employs TRBV15 and TRBJ2-3; 13 bases line up with TRBD2. Germline-derived CDR1 and CDR2 are LNHNV and YYDKDF (reference sequence). This CDR3 is 18 amino acids long. With V trimmed by 4 bases and J by 1 base, 8 bases remained unmatched. CDR3 region: CATSTRLAGGVGTDTQYF. As DNA, the CDR3 is TGTGCCACCAGCACCCGACTAGCGGGAGGAGTGGGCACAGATACGCAGTATTTT.

With respect to this clone: The sample contains more than one DNA sequence encoding this CDR3. V and J are TRBV15 and TRBJ1-5; 7 nucleotides agree with TRBD1. The V and J ends lost 0 bases and 1 base, in that order; junction bases with no gene match: 0. Germline CDR1 is LNHNV and CDR2 is YYDKDF (reference sequence). This CDR3 has 15 amino acids. In DNA form, the CDR3 reads TGTGCCACCAGCAGAGACAGGGGGAGCAATCAGCCCCAGCATTTT. As protein: CATSRDRGSNQPQHF.

This clone was counted once. This rearrangement joins TRBV29-1 to TRBJ1-3; D ambiguous. This CDR3 region has 13 residues. V was clipped by 4 bases and J by 0 bases, with 7 bases between them. Germline V lookup: CDR1 SQVTM, CDR2 ANQGSEA. The CDR3 protein is CSVVYSSGNTIYF. The CDR3 DNA is TGCAGCGTTGTTTACAGCTCTGGAAACACCATATATTTT.

The chain joins TRBV7-9 to TRBJ1-4; tentative D call: TRBD1 (5 bases). Germline CDR1 reads SEHNR; CDR2 reads FQNEAQ (reference sequence). The CDR3 is 17 amino acids. Trimming stripped 3 bases from V and 2 bases from J, with 16 bases between. The CDR3 nucleotides read TGTGCCAGCAGCTTCACAGGCCTTAGGTCGACTAATGAAAAACTGTTTTTT. This translates into CASSFTGLRSTNEKLFF.

The chain carries TRBV4-1 and TRBJ2-3; TRBD2 matches at 9 bases. The CDR3 is 16 amino acids. Germline CDR1 is MGHRA and CDR2 is YSYEKL. J gave up 0 bases and V 4 bases, and 5 bases lay outside the gene matches. CDR3 in DNA: TGCGCCAGCAGCCTTTTAGCGGGAGTCAGCACAGATACGCAGTATTTT. This encodes CASSLLAGVSTDTQYF.

The genes are TRBV13 and TRBJ1-2; D not certain. The CDR3 length is 15 residues. Germline V gives CDR1 PRHDT, CDR2 FYEKMQ (reference sequence). V was pared by 3 bases and J by 1 base, with 12 bases between. As DNA, the CDR3 is TGTGCCAGCAGCTTCCAAGAGGCGATTAACTATGGCTACACCTTC. Its translation: CASSFQEAINYGYTF. The full variable domain, its missing parts supplied by reference TRBV13 and TRBJ1-2, is AAGVIQSPRHLIKEKRETATLKCYPIPRHDTVYWYQQGPGQDPQFLISFYEKMQSDKGSIPDRFSAQQFSDYHSELNMSSLELGDSALYFCASSFQEAINYGYTFGSGTRLTVV.

This clone was seen a single time. The chain uses TRBV7-6 and TRBJ2-1, with D unclear. Germline V gene lookup returns CDR1 SGHVS and CDR2 FNYEAQ. This CDR3 spans 14 amino acids. V lost 6 bases and J lost 1, with 10 bases in between. The CDR3 here is CASRGDGSYNEQFF. CDR3 DNA: TGTGCCAGCAGAGGAGATGGTTCCTACAATGAGCAGTTCTTC.

The gene calls are TRBV4-1 and TRBJ2-7; TRBD2 matches 7 bases. CDR3 size: 17 residues. The V gene's germline CDR1 is MGHRA and CDR2 YSYEKL. Trimming at V came to 1 base and at J to 2 bases, leaving 11 bases not matched to a gene. The CDR3 DNA sequence: TGCGCCAGCAGCCAAGGTTCCGAGACTAGCTATCCCTACGAGCAGTACTTC. As protein: CASSQGSETSYPYEQYF.

This rearrangement joins TRBV6-4 to TRBJ2-1; TRBD2 agrees at 10 bases. Unmatched junction bases numbered 12, after V lost 4 bases and J lost 9 bases. Germline V gene data show CDR1 as MRHNA and CDR2 as SNTAGT. The CDR3 runs to 16 residues. In nucleotides, the CDR3 is TGTGCCAGCAGTGTATGGCTAGCGGGAGAGTATAGTGAGCAGTTCTTC. It specifies CASSVWLAGEYSEQFF.

The sample holds a few counts of this clone. This chain connects TRBV29-1 to TRBJ1-5, with a possible D match to TRBD1 (6 bases). The CDR3 loop spans 13 amino acids. V was pared by 5 bases and J by 3 bases, with 11 bases between. CDR1 is SQVTM, CDR2 ANQGSEA, per germline. In DNA form, the CDR3 reads TGCAGCGTTTCACAGGGAAACAATCAGCCCCAGCATTTT. Translation gives CSVSQGNNQPQHF.

This clone was counted between two and nine times. The CDR3 sequence is CASSLMAEAGYTF. DNA for the CDR3: TGTGCCAGCAGTTTAATGGCGGAGGCTGGCTACACCTTC. The chain links TRBV27 to TRBJ1-2; no clear D. This CDR3 comprises 13 residues. Between the trimmed V and J ends, which lost 2 bases and 7 bases, there was a span of 11 bases. CDR1 and CDR2 (germline): MNHEY, SMNVEV (reference sequence).

This clone came up a few times. The J gene is TRBJ2-7, the V gene TRBV27, with TRBD2 matching over 8 bases. The germline CDR1 and CDR2 sequences are MNHEY and SMNVEV (reference sequence). The trim removed 1 base at V and 2 bases at J, leaving 4 bases unmatched. This CDR3 has 15 residues. CDR3 loop: CASSLYPAGAYEQYF. DNA for the CDR3: TGTGCCAGCAGTTTATATCCAGCGGGGGCCTACGAGCAGTACTTC.

This chain links TRBV7-8 with TRBJ2-5, with a tentative D call TRBD1 (6 bases). Germline assignment: CDR1 SGHVS and CDR2 FQNEAQ. The V end lost 8 bases, the J end lost 5 bases, and 27 bases lay between the germline ends. The CDR3 consists of 17 residues. The CDR3 DNA reads as TGTGCCAGCCGACACTCTCTACAGGGTGGGGTGTGGGAGACCCAGTACTTC. This gives the protein CASRHSLQGGVWETQYF.

This chain links TRBV6-5 with TRBJ1-2, with no clear D. Trimming took 10 bases from V and 2 from J, leaving 11 bases between them. The CDR3 is 12 residues long. The germline V gene encodes CDR1 MNHEY and CDR2 SVGAGI. CDR3 sequence reads: CATRGENYGYTF. CDR3 bases: TGTGCCACACGGGGAGAGAACTATGGCTACACCTTC.

This clone showed up many times. The CDR3 is CASSSSSGANVLTF. The CDR3 region has the DNA TGTGCCAGCAGCTCCAGCTCTGGGGCCAACGTCCTGACTTTC. The gene calls are TRBV11-2 and TRBJ2-6; unclear D gene. V dropped 4 bases and J dropped 0 bases, with 4 bases sitting between them. The CDR3 has 14 amino acids. Germline V gene data show CDR1 as SGHAT and CDR2 as FQNNGV.

The CDR3 spells CASSPEVKREEQYF. The CDR3, as DNA: TGTGCCAGCAGCCCCGAAGTAAAGAGGGAAGAGCAGTACTTC. The chain joins TRBV7-2 to TRBJ2-7; tentatively, D is TRBD2 (5 bases). CDR3 length equals 14 residues. With 5 bases removed from V and 7 bases from J, the gap between germline ends came to 18 bases. Germline V gene lookup returns CDR1 SGHTA and CDR2 FQGNSA.

In this sample, this clone turned up many times. The chain employs TRBV9 and TRBJ1-1, with D possibly matching TRBD1 (5 bases). The V end lost 3 bases, the J end lost 4 bases, and 13 bases lay between the germline ends. In germline, CDR1 is SGDLS, CDR2 YYNGEE. The CDR3 contains 14 residues. The chain's CDR3 is CASSAQGSGTEAFF. The CDR3, as DNA: TGTGCCAGCAGCGCGCAGGGCAGTGGCACTGAAGCTTTCTTT.

This clone was counted once. The CDR3 DNA sequence: TGCAGCGTTGGCCATACTCCCGGGTCCATGAGGACTGAAGCTTTCTTT. Translating it yields CSVGHTPGSMRTEAFF. V gene TRBV29-1 combines with J gene TRBJ1-1; D gene unclear. The CDR3 length is 16 residues. The germline V gene encodes CDR1 SQVTM and CDR2 ANQGSEA. The ends were cut back, 4 bases at V and 5 bases at J, with 23 bases in the middle. The full variable domain, rest sourced from reference TRBV29-1 and TRBJ1-1, is SAVISQKPSRDICQRGTSLTIQCQVDSQVTMMFWYRQQPGQSLTLIATANQGSEATYESGFVIDKFPISRPNLTFSTLTVSNMSPEDSSIYLCSVGHTPGSMRTEAFFGQGTRLTVV.

This chain joins TRBV6-5 and TRBJ1-3; 8 bases agree with TRBD1. CDR1 and CDR2 (germline): MNHEY, SVGAGI. This CDR3 is built from 15 residues. J lost 2 bases, V lost 5 bases, and 5 bases had no gene match. This chain's CDR3 is CASSADRGPGNTIYF. CDR3 sequence (DNA): TGTGCCAGCAGTGCCGACAGGGGCCCTGGAAACACCATATATTTT.

This rearrangement joins TRBV6-5 to TRBJ2-7, with no clear D. Germline CDR1 and CDR2: MNHEY and SVGAGI. V lost 4 bases to trimming and J lost 6 bases, with 13 bases between them. This CDR3 has 13 amino acids. CDR3: CASSSRFDTEQYF. CDR3 sequence (DNA): TGTGCCAGCAGTTCCCGATTCGACACCGAGCAGTACTTC.

V and J are TRBV11-3 and TRBJ2-5; 14 bases line up with TRBD2. V shed 3 bases, J shed 4 bases, and the junction held 4 bases outside the gene matches. This CDR3 contains 16 residues. CDR1 SGHNT and CDR2 YENEEA come from the germline V gene. The CDR3 reads CASSLGLAGEGETQYF. The CDR3 region has the DNA TGTGCCAGCAGCTTGGGACTAGCGGGAGAGGGAGAGACCCAGTACTTC.

CDR3 coding DNA: TGTGCCAGCGAGCCGGGACTAGCGGGACATACGCAGTATTTT. Translation: CASEPGLAGHTQYF. This chain connects TRBV2 to TRBJ2-3; 13 nucleotides line up with TRBD2. The CDR3 length is 14 residues. The V gene's germline CDR1 is SNHLY and CDR2 FYNNEI. After removal of 8 bases from V and 7 bases from J, the junction contained 6 bases not matched to a gene.